These T cell receptor beta chains were read from a single sample in a study of blood T cell repertoires in COVID-19. Libraries were prepared by immunoSEQ multiplex PCR; TCRdb keeps only in-frame clonotypes and omits some of them. The sample holds 96,000 or so clones, 80% to 90% seen once. The sequenced material came from peripheral blood. The source of these receptors is a human donor with COVID-19, enrolled during active disease. The donor label of this sample is uncertain. CDR3s include the opening cysteine and the closing phenylalanine or tryptophan. The D gene is left open where the match is weak. Expanded clones are given a class, and other clones once, few, many or no size at all.

clone_size	v_call	j_call	d_call	cdr3_nt	cdr3_aa
once	TRBV5-1	TRBJ2-6	-	TGCGCCAGCAGCATCACAGGCTCTGGGGCCAACGTCCTGACTTTC	CASSITGSGANVLTF
once	TRBV7-3	TRBJ2-7	TRBD1	TGTGCCAGCAGCTTATACGGGACAGGGGAGAACGAGCAGTACTTC	CASSLYGTGENEQYF
-	TRBV25-1	TRBJ1-5	-	TGTGCCAGCAGTGAACAACACAATCAGCCCCAGCATTTT	CASSEQHNQPQHF
-	TRBV19	TRBJ1-1	TRBD1	TGTGCCAGTAGCCCCCTAGGGGACAGGCACACTGAAGCTTTCTTT	CASSPLGDRHTEAFF
-	TRBV24-1	TRBJ2-2	-	TGTGCCACCAGTGAAGACAGATACGGGCCCGGGGAGCTGTTTTTT	CATSEDRYGPGELFF
-	TRBV7-2	TRBJ2-1	-	TGTGCCAGCAGCCCGGACTGGTCCTACAATGAGCAGTTCTTC	CASSPDWSYNEQFF
-	TRBV5-8	TRBJ1-2	-	TGTGCCAGCAGCTGGGGTGGTGGGAGCTATGGCTACACCTTC	CASSWGGGSYGYTF
-	TRBV5-4	TRBJ2-5	-	TGTGCCAGCAGCACTGGGAGACTGCAAGAGACCCAGTACTTC	CASSTGRLQETQYF
-	TRBV30	TRBJ1-1	-	TGTGCCTGGAGTAGGGGGGGCACTGAAGCTTTCTTT	CAWSRGGTEAFF
-	TRBV6-5	TRBJ2-1	-	TGTGCCAGCAGCTTAGCGGCCTTCGAGTACAATGAGCAGTTCTTC	CASSLAAFEYNEQFF
once	TRBV5-1	TRBJ1-2	-	TGCGCCAGCAGCATGGGGTCCGGAGCTAACTATGGCTACACCTTC	CASSMGSGANYGYTF
-	TRBV6-4	TRBJ1-4	-	TGTGCCAGCAGTGACTCAGGGGCAGGGTGGGCTAATGAAAAACTGTTTTTT	CASSDSGAGWANEKLFF
-	TRBV2	TRBJ1-4	-	TGTGCCAGCAGCGAAGGAGGGTTAAAGGAAAAACTGTTTTTT	CASSEGGLKEKLFF
-	TRBV11-2	TRBJ2-1	TRBD2	TGTGCCAGCAGCTTCAGACTAGCGGGGGAGCCCCAGTTCTTC	CASSFRLAGEPQFF
-	TRBV6-6	TRBJ1-3	TRBD1	TGTGCCAGCAGTTACGGACAGGGAAGCTCTGGAAACACCATATATTTT	CASSYGQGSSGNTIYF
-	TRBV25-1	TRBJ1-2	-	TGTGCCAGCAGTGGTACAGACTATGGCTACACCTTC	CASSGTDYGYTF
-	TRBV5-4	TRBJ1-1	-	TGTGCCAGCAGCTTGGGCCGCCAGAACGAAGCTTTCTTT	CASSLGRQNEAFF
-	TRBV11-2	TRBJ2-7	-	TGTGCCAGCAGCCCCTCTGGCCTAGAGGCCTACGAGCAGTACTTC	CASSPSGLEAYEQYF
few	TRBV5-1	TRBJ2-7	TRBD1	TGCGCCAGCACCTTAGACGGACAGGGCCCCTACGAGCAGTACTTC	CASTLDGQGPYEQYF
-	TRBV28	TRBJ1-5	TRBD1	TGTGCCAGCGGGACAGGGGGCGGCAATCAGCCCCAGCATTTT	CASGTGGGNQPQHF
-	TRBV19	TRBJ1-1	-	TGTGCCAGCATTCGAAGGGGTGAAGCTTTCTTT	CASIRRGEAFF
-	TRBV7-9	TRBJ2-7	-	TGTGCCAGCAGCTTGCAACAGGCCTACGAGCAGTACTTC	CASSLQQAYEQYF
-	TRBV10-1	TRBJ2-1	TRBD2	TGCGCCAGCAGTGAGCCCGGGACTAGCGGAACCAATGAGCAGTTCTTC	CASSEPGTSGTNEQFF
once	TRBV2	TRBJ2-1	-	TGTGCCAGCAAAGTGGAGGTAAGCCGTGAGCAGTTCTTC	CASKVEVSREQFF
-	TRBV9	TRBJ2-6	TRBD2	TGTGCCAGCAGCGCGGAACATAGCGGGGCCTTCTCTGGGGCCAACGTCCTGACTTTC	CASSAEHSGAFSGANVLTF